Following are 20 T cell receptor beta chains from one sample sequenced in a study of cytomegalovirus exposure and HLA in healthy donors. It was with 60 Vbeta and 13 Jbeta primers that the PCR ran. TCRdb's copy holds only in-frame clones and misses some; the assay was immunoSEQ multiplex PCR. The table lists about 120,000 clones. The source material was PBMCs. Every receptor here comes from a man aged 25 to 40 in good health and CMV-seronegative.

The CDR3 region has the DNA TGTGCCAGTCAGAATTGGGGAGGCAATCAGCCCCAGCATTTT. Translated, it gives CASQNWGGNQPQHF. The chain couples TRBV5-6 to TRBJ1-5; D is undetermined. The CDR3 is 14 amino acids. Germline values: CDR1 SGHDT, CDR2 YYEEEE. V lost 8 bases and J 2 bases, leaving 14 bases between the germline ends.

The genes are TRBV15 and TRBJ2-7; D might be TRBD1 (6 bases). CDR1 LNHNV and CDR2 YYDKDF come from the germline V gene (reference sequence). V lost 7 bases to trimming and J lost 2 bases, with 18 bases between them. The length of the CDR3 is 15 residues. The CDR3 is CATTTDRRAPYEQYF. Here the CDR3 DNA reads TGTGCCACCACCACGGACAGACGGGCCCCCTACGAGCAGTACTTC.

The chain is built from TRBV4-2 and TRBJ2-2, with 9 bases identical to TRBD2. CDR3 length: 16 residues. Losses at the gene ends were 6 bases for V and 5 bases for J; bases not matched to a gene: 10. CDR1 and CDR2 from the germline V gene are LGHNA and YNFKEQ. CDR3: CASSRSSGGGTGELFF. DNA of the CDR3: TGTGCCAGCAGTCGTAGTAGCGGGGGAGGGACCGGGGAGCTGTTTTTT.

The chain employs TRBV4-1 and TRBJ2-5, with no clear D. CDR1 is MGHRA, CDR2 YSYEKL, per germline. The CDR3 consists of 14 residues. Trimming removed 2 bases at V and 1 base at J, with 8 bases between. The CDR3 nucleotides read TGCGCCAGCAGCCAACTCTTATTCCAAGAGACCCAGTACTTC. Protein: CASSQLLFQETQYF.

The chain links TRBV4-1 to TRBJ2-2; TRBD1 is a possible D gene (5 bases). V lost 4 bases to trimming and J lost 4 bases, with 13 bases between them. There are 15 residues in the CDR3. Germline V lookup: CDR1 MGHRA, CDR2 YSYEKL. CDR3 bases: TGCGCCAGCAGCCCGATGGCAGGGTCCACCGGGGAGCTGTTTTTT. It translates to CASSPMAGSTGELFF.

This chain connects TRBV6-4 to TRBJ2-3; D is uncertain. The CDR3 sequence is 14 residues long. Trimming removed 2 bases at V and 1 base at J, with 7 bases between. The germline gives CDR1 MRHNA, CDR2 SNTAGT. The CDR3 reads CASSDGTGTDTQYF. As DNA, the CDR3 is TGTGCCAGCAGTGACGGTACAGGCACAGATACGCAGTATTTT.

The chain combines TRBV30 with TRBJ2-5; D gene unclear. The CDR3 consists of 13 residues. The germline V and J ends were trimmed by 1 base and 0 bases, with 6 bases remaining between them. CDR1 and CDR2 (germline): GTSNPN, SVGIG (reference sequence). The CDR3 sequence: CAWSGGHQETQYF. CDR3 nucleotide sequence: TGTGCCTGGAGTGGAGGTCACCAAGAGACCCAGTACTTC.

The chain joins TRBV7-6 to TRBJ2-2, with TRBD1 matching over 7 bases. The germline V gene encodes CDR1 SGHVS and CDR2 FNYEAQ. The CDR3 is made up of 14 amino acids. V shed 5 bases, J shed 5 bases, and the junction held 5 bases outside the gene matches. In DNA, the CDR3 is TGTGCCAGCAGCGTCAGGGGGAAGACCGGGGAGCTGTTTTTT. It codes for CASSVRGKTGELFF.

This chain links TRBV6-6 with TRBJ1-5, with D hard to call. V lost 7 bases and J lost 0, with 7 bases in between. In germline, CDR1 is MNHNY, CDR2 SVGAGI (reference sequence). The CDR3 is 13 residues long. The CDR3 DNA is TGTGCCAGCATCCAACATAGCAATCAGCCCCAGCATTTT. Translation: CASIQHSNQPQHF.

The CDR3 loop reads CASSGTVNIQYF. The DNA of the CDR3 is TGTGCCAGCAGCGGGACTGTAAACATTCAGTACTTC. This chain joins TRBV5-5 and TRBJ2-4; the D gene is possibly TRBD2 (6 bases). V was cut by 4 bases and J by 6 bases, with 8 bases left in between. CDR1 and CDR2 (germline): SGHKS, YYEKEE (reference sequence). The CDR3 totals 12 residues.

V and J are TRBV2 and TRBJ1-2, with D perhaps matching TRBD1 (5 bases). The V gene lost 3 bases and the J gene lost 7 bases, with 15 bases spanning the gap. This CDR3 has 14 amino acids. The V gene's germline CDR1 is SNHLY and CDR2 FYNNEI. The CDR3 sequence: CASSEASGRSGYTF. The CDR3 region has the DNA TGTGCCAGCAGTGAGGCGTCAGGGCGGAGTGGCTACACCTTC.

The chain joins TRBV6-6 to TRBJ2-7, with D possibly matching TRBD1 (6 bases). V lost 7 bases and J 3 bases, leaving 19 bases between the germline ends. CDR1 MNHNY and CDR2 SVGAGI come from the germline V gene (reference sequence). The length of the CDR3 is 15 residues. CDR3 sequence reads: CASIQEQGNLYEQYF. CDR3 in DNA: TGTGCCAGCATTCAGGAACAGGGCAATCTCTACGAGCAGTACTTC.

The chain carries TRBV11-2 and TRBJ1-4, with D tentatively TRBD1 (6 bases). The germline V gene encodes CDR1 SGHAT and CDR2 FQNNGV. The CDR3 spans 14 residues. V was shortened by 5 bases and J by 4 bases, with 11 bases between the two germline ends. In DNA form, the CDR3 reads TGTGCCAGCAGCGACCAGGGGTTTAATGAAAAACTGTTTTTT. Translating it yields CASSDQGFNEKLFF. The variable domain in full, completed from reference TRBV11-2 and TRBJ1-4, reads EAGVAQSPRYKIIEKRQSVAFWCNPISGHATLYWYQQILGQGPKLLIQFQNNGVVDDSQLPKDRFSAERLKGVDSTLKIQPAKLEDSAVYLCASSDQGFNEKLFFGSGTQLSVL.

The V call is TRBV12-5, the J call TRBJ2-2, with TRBD1 identical over 10 bases. This CDR3 comprises 16 residues. Germline values: CDR1 LGHNT, CDR2 FRNRAP. The J segment lost 7 bases and the V segment lost 4 bases, leaving 9 bases of the junction unmatched. In DNA form, the CDR3 reads TGTGCTAGTGGTTCCCCTTGGACAGGGGGTGTCGGGGAGCTGTTTTTT. This translates into CASGSPWTGGVGELFF.

The gene calls are TRBV6-5 and TRBJ2-5; TRBD1 aligns across 7 bases. From germline, CDR1 is MNHEY and CDR2 SVGAGI. The CDR3 is 15 amino acids. The V segment lost 5 bases and the J segment 5 bases; nucleotides outside the gene matches: 11. The CDR3 protein is CASSPGQFILETQYF. CDR3 DNA sequence: TGTGCCAGCAGTCCGGGACAGTTTATTCTGGAGACCCAGTACTTC.

V gene TRBV6-5 combines with J gene TRBJ1-1; D gene unclear. CDR1 is MNHEY and CDR2 is SVGAGI in the germline V gene. Between the trimmed V and J ends, which lost 0 bases and 5 bases, there was a span of 7 bases. This CDR3 is 13 amino acids long. CDR3 sequence: CASSYSRRTEAFF. The CDR3 DNA reads as TGTGCCAGCAGTTACTCAAGGAGGACTGAAGCTTTCTTT.

The chain uses TRBV5-4 and TRBJ2-5; 9 bases are shared with TRBD2. CDR1 and CDR2 from the germline V gene are SGHNT and YYREEE (reference sequence). J was trimmed by 0 bases and V by 3 bases; bases with no gene match: 3. The CDR3 has 15 amino acids. The CDR3 DNA reads as TGTGCCAGCAGCTGGCGGGGGGGTAACCAAGAGACCCAGTACTTC. As protein: CASSWRGGNQETQYF.

This chain links TRBV5-1 with TRBJ2-7, with D possibly TRBD2 on 6 matching bases. CDR3 length: 15 residues. V was cut by 2 bases and J by 3 bases, with 15 bases left in between. Germline CDR1 SGHRS, CDR2 YFSETQ. The CDR3 protein is CASSLGSQDYYEQYF. The CDR3 DNA reads TGCGCCAGCAGCTTAGGCTCCCAGGACTACTACGAGCAGTACTTC.

The chain recombines TRBV28 with TRBJ2-3, with D possibly TRBD1 on 5 matching bases. The V and J ends lost 6 bases and 9 bases respectively, with 13 bases between them. The CDR3 is 12 amino acids. Germline loops: CDR1 MDHEN, CDR2 SYDVKM. The CDR3 protein is CASSPDSRTQYF. CDR3 sequence (DNA): TGTGCCAGCAGCCCCGACAGTAGGACGCAGTATTTT.

J is TRBJ1-4 and V is TRBV7-9; D is possibly TRBD1 (6 bases). This CDR3 has 16 residues. Trimming removed 7 bases from V and 2 bases from J, with 17 bases in between. Per germline, CDR1 SEHNR and CDR2 FQNEAQ (reference sequence). CDR3 bases: TGTGCCAGCAACACTGGCCGGGGGGCGACTAATGAAAAACTGTTTTTT. Protein product: CASNTGRGATNEKLFF.